Listed below are T cell receptor beta chains from one sample, sequenced in a study of CD8 T cells in ankylosing spondylitis. TCRdb redid the calling of the 5' RACE reads with MiXCR, one entry per CDR3 protein. The table records around 280,000 distinct CDR3 sequences, around 20% of them present only once. The sample consisted of blood, either unsorted or a sorted T cell fraction (not recorded which). The receptors were gathered from a male donor with ankylosing spondylitis or in good health (not recorded which). Each CDR3 is given with its conserved first and last residue. A D gene is named only where the DNA matches it firmly. Size tells how often a clone was seen (once, few, many) or the class of an expanded clone, and some rows leave it out.

j_gene,v_gene,d_gene,abundance,CDR3nt,CDR3aa
TRBJ2-1,TRBV7-2,TRBD1,NA,TGTGCCAGCAGCTTGGACAGGGAGAATGAGCAGTTCTTC,CASSLDRENEQFF
TRBJ2-1,TRBV5-1,NA,NA,TGCGCCAGCAGCTTGACCGGGAGAGGCTCCGATGAGCAGTTCTTC,CASSLTGRGSDEQFF
TRBJ1-5,TRBV21-1,NA,NA,TGTGCCAGCAGTGAAGCCGGGACTGTTAATCAGCCCCAGCATTTT,CASSEAGTVNQPQHF
TRBJ1-5,TRBV27,NA,few,TGTGCCAGCAGTTTCAGGGACGGCAATCAGCCCCAGCATTTT,CASSFRDGNQPQHF
TRBJ2-5,TRBV15,NA,many,TGTGCCACCAGCAGAGTTACCGTTCCCTTGACAGCGTACCAAGAGACCCAGTACTTC,CATSRVTVPLTAYQETQYF
TRBJ1-2,TRBV27,NA,NA,TGTCCCCCTCCGGATGGCTACACCTTC,CPPPDGYTF
TRBJ1-5,TRBV12-3/TRBV12-4,NA,many,TGTGCCAGCAGTAGTACGAGCAATCAGCCCCAGCATTTT,CASSSTSNQPQHF
TRBJ1-2,TRBV30,NA,NA,TGTGCCGCCACCGGGACGCCACTTTCCCGTCCTAACTATGGCTACACCTTC,CAATGTPLSRPNYGYTF
TRBJ2-3,TRBV20-1,NA,many,TGCAGTGCTAAACAGGATCCTGATACGCAGTATTTT,CSAKQDPDTQYF
TRBJ2-5,TRBV3-1,NA,many,TGTGCCAGCAGCCAAGATCTAAAGGAAGAGACCCAGTACTTC,CASSQDLKEETQYF
TRBJ2-1,TRBV10-2,NA,NA,TGCGCCAGCACGAAACGGGAGCGGAATGAGCAGTTCTTC,CASTKRERNEQFF
TRBJ2-1,TRBV6-5,NA,many,TGTGCCAGCAGTTCCGCGACGGGGCGAGGGACTTACAATGAGCAGTTCTTC,CASSSATGRGTYNEQFF
TRBJ2-2,TRBV3-1,NA,few,TGTGCCAGCAGCCCCCAGGACAGTCGGACCGGGGAGCTGTTTTTT,CASSPQDSRTGELFF
TRBJ2-1,TRBV12-3/TRBV12-4,NA,few,TGTGCCAGCAGTGCCTCGGGGTCCAGCTCCTACAATGAGCAGTTCTTC,CASSASGSSSYNEQFF
TRBJ1-1,TRBV10-3,TRBD1,many,TGTGCCATCAGGGGGACAGGATTCACTGAAGCTTTCTTT,CAIRGTGFTEAFF
TRBJ2-2,TRBV5-1,NA,NA,TGCGCCAGCAGCTTGGGGGGTCCCTACTCGAACACCGGGGAGCTGTTTTTT,CASSLGGPYSNTGELFF
TRBJ2-5,TRBV15,TRBD1,few,TGTGCCACAGGCCAGGACAGGGAGTACCAAGAGACCCAGTACTTC,CATGQDREYQETQYF
TRBJ1-1,TRBV28,TRBD1,few,TGTGCCAGCAGGCCTCCGGGACAGGGAGGGACTGAAGCTTTCTTT,CASRPPGQGGTEAFF
TRBJ2-2,TRBV5-1,NA,few,TGCGCCAGCAGCCAGGGCAGTAGGAACACCGGGGAGCTGTTTTTT,CASSQGSRNTGELFF
TRBJ1-1,TRBV11-2,NA,many,TGTGCCAGCAGCTTTGGACTGAGGAACACTGAAGCTTTCTTT,CASSFGLRNTEAFF
TRBJ2-3,TRBV12-3/TRBV12-4,TRBD1,NA,TGTGCCAGCAGTGGGGACAGGGTAATCACAGATACGCAGTATTTT,CASSGDRVITDTQYF
TRBJ2-2,TRBV12-3/TRBV12-4,TRBD2,many,TGTGCCAGCAGTCAAGCGGGGCAACTGAACACCGGGGAGCTGTTTTTT,CASSQAGQLNTGELFF
TRBJ1-5,TRBV7-8,NA,NA,TGTGCCAGCAGCTTAGGGAGAATAATCCGTAATCAGCCCCAGCATTTT,CASSLGRIIRNQPQHF
TRBJ1-4,TRBV6-5,TRBD1,NA,TGTGCCAGCAGTTACGACAGGGTGGTAGAAAAACTGTTTTTT,CASSYDRVVEKLFF
TRBJ2-1,TRBV6-2/TRBV6-3,TRBD2,few,TGTGCCAGCGTGGCAACTAGCGGGAACTACAATGAGCAGTTCTTC,CASVATSGNYNEQFF
TRBJ1-2,TRBV5-1,NA,NA,TGCGCCAGCAGCTTGGAAGGGGAAGGTAGCTACACCTTC,CASSLEGEGSYTF
TRBJ2-3,TRBV9,NA,NA,TGTGCCAGCAGCGTTGGACCGACAGATACGCAGTATTTT,CASSVGPTDTQYF
TRBJ2-2,TRBV5-5,NA,NA,TGTGCCAGCAGCTTATTAGTTGAAACCGGGGAGCTGTTTTTT,CASSLLVETGELFF
TRBJ1-5,TRBV4-1,NA,NA,TGCGCCAGCAGCCAAATTACAGGGCTCAATCAGCCCCAGCATTTT,CASSQITGLNQPQHF
TRBJ2-1,TRBV20-1,NA,many,TGCAGTGCGCCCCACGGGACACGGGTATCGAATGAGCAGTTCTTC,CSAPHGTRVSNEQFF
TRBJ2-3,TRBV13,TRBD2,NA,TGTGCCAGCAGCCCCGGACTAGCGGGGGGGCCTAGGGCAGATACGCAGTATTTT,CASSPGLAGGPRADTQYF
TRBJ2-3,TRBV20-1,TRBD2,NA,TGCAGTGCTAGAGCCGGGACTAGAAGGGGCACGCAGTATTTT,CSARAGTRRGTQYF
TRBJ2-5,TRBV12-3/TRBV12-4,NA,many,TGTGCCAGCAGTTTAAGTCCTCAAGAGACCCAGTACTTC,CASSLSPQETQYF
TRBJ2-2,TRBV2,NA,NA,TGTGCCAGCAAGGACAGAACTAACACCGGGGAGCTGTTTTTT,CASKDRTNTGELFF
TRBJ1-1,TRBV7-8,NA,few,TGTGCCAGCAGCCGAGACAACCCGAACACTGAAGCTTTCTTT,CASSRDNPNTEAFF
TRBJ2-1,TRBV5-6,NA,few,TGTGCCAGCAGCTTGGATAAAGGGCGTACTGAGCAGTTCTTC,CASSLDKGRTEQFF
TRBJ1-3,TRBV12-3/TRBV12-4,NA,few,TGTGCCAGCATCCCGGGGTGGGGGGACACCATATATTTT,CASIPGWGDTIYF
TRBJ1-1,TRBV7-8,TRBD1,NA,TGTGCCAGCAGCTTAGGGTACGCAGGGGGAGGCACTGAAGCTTTCTTT,CASSLGYAGGGTEAFF
TRBJ1-6,TRBV20-1,TRBD1,many,TGCAGTGCTAGAGCCAGGGGACAGGCCCCCGGTTGGGGTTCACCCCTCCACTTT,CSARARGQAPGWGSPLHF
TRBJ2-5,TRBV7-3,TRBD1,once,TGTGCCAGCAGCTTAAATCCCGACAGGGCGGAGACCCAGTACTTC,CASSLNPDRAETQYF
TRBJ1-5,TRBV2,NA,NA,TGTGCCAGCAGTGAAGGTCGGACAAATCAGCCCCAGCATTTT,CASSEGRTNQPQHF
TRBJ2-2,TRBV3-1,TRBD2,NA,TGTGCCAGCAGCCAAGGTGGGCTAGCGGGACTCACCGGGGAGCTGTTTTTT,CASSQGGLAGLTGELFF
TRBJ2-1,TRBV29-1,TRBD1,few,TGCAGCGTTGTACAGGGGGCTGGTAATGAGCAGTTCTTC,CSVVQGAGNEQFF
TRBJ2-2,TRBV29-1,NA,few,TGCAGCGTTGCGGGGGTGGGCACCGGGGAGCTGTTTTTT,CSVAGVGTGELFF
TRBJ2-3,TRBV20-1,NA,few,TGCAGTGCTAGTTCGTACTCATCAGATACGCAGTATTTT,CSASSYSSDTQYF
TRBJ2-5,TRBV5-1,NA,few,TGCGCCAGCAGCTTCGATGCGAAGACCCAGTACTTC,CASSFDAKTQYF
TRBJ2-1,TRBV3-1,TRBD2,NA,TGTGCCTCCTGCCAAGATCTGCTAGCGGTAGGATTCGACAATGAGCAGTTCTTC,CASCQDLLAVGFDNEQFF